Following are 17 T cell receptor beta chains from one sample sequenced in a study of cytomegalovirus exposure and HLA in healthy donors. The PCR had 60 Vbeta and 13 Jbeta primers. The assay was immunoSEQ multiplex PCR, and TCRdb's table has in-frame clones only and misses some. The table records about 140,000 clones, 70% to 85% of them present only once. Sample: PBMCs. All receptors derive from a woman between 45 and 60 years old in good health and CMV-seropositive.

This clone came up once. V usage is TRBV28 and J usage is TRBJ2-3; 10 bases are shared with TRBD2. CDR3 length: 18 residues. Germline assignment: CDR1 MDHEN and CDR2 SYDVKM. Trimming cost V 3 bases and J 2 bases; bases outside gene matches: 11. CDR3 nucleotides: TGTGCCAGCAGTTTCCCCCTAGCGGGGGCCCTCTCCACAGATACGCAGTATTTT. Amino acids: CASSFPLAGALSTDTQYF.

The chain joins TRBV7-9 to TRBJ1-6; tentative D call: TRBD1 (5 bases). This CDR3 is 14 amino acids long. From germline, CDR1 is SEHNR and CDR2 FQNEAQ (reference sequence). With 6 bases removed from V and 9 bases from J, the gap between germline ends came to 15 bases. In nucleotides, the CDR3 is TGTGCCAGCAGTCCCGGAGGGGTCCCTTCACCCCTCCACTTT. Translated, it gives CASSPGGVPSPLHF.

About this clone: Germline and junction disagree at one end, which may indicate a read error. Other DNA sequences in this specimen translate into the identical CDR3. J is TRBJ2-2 and V is TRBV2; 12 positions match TRBD2. Germline V gives CDR1 SNHLY, CDR2 FYNNEI. This CDR3 contains 17 residues. The chain's CDR3 is CASSEVGLAGGTGELFF. DNA of the CDR3: TGCGCCAGCAGTGAAGTCGGGCTAGCGGGGGGGACCGGGGAGCTGTTTTTT.

The chain links TRBV4-3 to TRBJ1-3; weak D call: TRBD1 (6 bases). V lost 0 bases and J 4 bases, leaving 13 bases between the germline ends. The CDR3 loop spans 16 amino acids. The germline gives CDR1 LGHNA, CDR2 YSLEER. CDR3: CASSQDLAGTGNTIYF. The CDR3 DNA is TGCGCCAGCAGCCAAGATTTGGCAGGGACAGGAAACACCATATATTTT.

The chain uses TRBV30 and TRBJ1-2; the match to TRBD1 covers 7 bases. This CDR3 has 13 residues. CDR1 GTSNPN and CDR2 SVGIG come from the germline V gene (reference sequence). CDR3 sequence reads: CAQEEGQRYGYTF. In DNA, the CDR3 is TGTGCGCAGGAGGAGGGACAGCGCTATGGCTACACCTTC. Drawing the rest from reference TRBV30 and TRBJ1-2, the complete variable domain is SQTIHQWPATLVQPVGSPLSLECTVEGTSNPNLYWYRQAAGRGLQLLFYSVGIGQISSEVPQNLSASRPQDRQFILSSKKLLLSDSGFYLCAQEEGQRYGYTFGSGTRLTVV.

The chain couples TRBV5-1 to TRBJ1-1; 7 positions match TRBD1. Germline lookup yields CDR1 SGHRS and CDR2 YFSETQ. This CDR3 is 14 amino acids long. V shed 6 bases and J 3 bases; nucleotides not matched to a gene: 8. The CDR3 DNA reads TGCGCCAGCACCTTACAGGGGTCGGACACTGAAGCTTTCTTT. Its translation: CASTLQGSDTEAFF.

The chain joins TRBV28 to TRBJ1-2; a weak D match, TRBD1 (5 bases). Germline CDR1 is MDHEN and CDR2 is SYDVKM. Trimming removed 10 bases at V and 6 bases at J, with 12 bases between. CDR3 size: 11 residues. This chain's CDR3 is CATQEGDGYTF. In DNA, the CDR3 is TGTGCCACCCAAGAAGGGGATGGCTACACCTTC.

This rearrangement joins TRBV4-1 to TRBJ1-1, with 8 bases identical to TRBD1. The ends lost 4 bases at V and 3 bases at J; junction bases unmatched: 10. The length of the CDR3 is 16 residues. Germline V gene data show CDR1 as MGHRA and CDR2 as YSYEKL. The CDR3 DNA follows: TGCGCCAGCAGCCTCCTGGACAGGGCGGGGGACACTGAAGCTTTCTTT. Residues: CASSLLDRAGDTEAFF.

V usage is TRBV4-2 and J usage is TRBJ2-1; 9 bases align to TRBD2. There are 17 residues in the CDR3. The ends lost 2 bases at V and 2 bases at J; junction bases unmatched: 7. Germline lookup yields CDR1 LGHNA and CDR2 YNFKEQ. CDR3 region: CASSQQGGGGAYNEQFF. The CDR3 DNA is TGTGCCAGCAGCCAACAGGGGGGCGGGGGGGCCTACAATGAGCAGTTCTTC.

The chain links TRBV19 to TRBJ2-7; 9 nucleotides agree with TRBD1. V trimming: 6 bases; J trimming: 6 bases; junction bases outside the gene matches: 12. The CDR3 has 15 residues. Germline values: CDR1 LNHDA, CDR2 SQIVND (reference sequence). CDR3 in DNA: TGTGCCAGTAGCTGGTCCGGGACAGGGCGTATCGAGCAGTACTTC. Protein product: CASSWSGTGRIEQYF.

The V and J genes are TRBV9 and TRBJ2-7; 8 positions match TRBD2. The CDR3 contains 16 residues. V gave up 0 bases and J gave up 0 bases; unmatched junction bases: 5. Germline V gives CDR1 SGDLS, CDR2 YYNGEE. The CDR3 bases are TGTGCCAGCAGCGTAGAGGCAGCGGGGGCCTCCTACGAGCAGTACTTC. As protein: CASSVEAAGASYEQYF. Based on the CDR3 plus reference TRBV9 and TRBJ2-7, the full variable domain is DSGVTQTPKHLITATGQRVTLRCSPRSGDLSVYWYQQSLDQGLQFLIQYYNGEERAKGNILERFSAQQFPDLHSELNLSSLELGDSALYFCASSVEAAGASYEQYFGPGTRLTVT.

V is TRBV30 and J is TRBJ2-2, with D possibly TRBD2 on 5 matching bases. V was clipped by 2 bases and J by 5 bases, with 6 bases between them. Germline loops: CDR1 GTSNPN, CDR2 SVGIG (reference sequence). CDR3 length: 12 residues. CDR3 coding DNA: TGTGCCTGGAGTCCGGGAACCGGGGAGCTGTTTTTT. Translating it yields CAWSPGTGELFF.

A note on this clone: The same CDR3 can be traced to other DNA sequences in this sample. The V and J genes are TRBV9 and TRBJ2-5, with 9 bases aligning to TRBD2. Losses at the gene ends were 0 bases for V and 5 bases for J; bases not matched to a gene: 8. The CDR3 spans 16 residues. Germline CDR1 is SGDLS and CDR2 is YYNGEE. The CDR3 region has the DNA TGTGCCAGCAGCGTAGGGGCTAGCGGGGTGGGGGAGACCCAGTACTTC. It specifies CASSVGASGVGETQYF. Full variable domain (rest looked up from reference TRBV9 and TRBJ2-5): DSGVTQTPKHLITATGQRVTLRCSPRSGDLSVYWYQQSLDQGLQFLIQYYNGEERAKGNILERFSAQQFPDLHSELNLSSLELGDSALYFCASSVGASGVGETQYFGPGTRLLVL.

The chain joins TRBV6-1 to TRBJ1-4, with a possible D match to TRBD1 (6 bases). This CDR3 is built from 16 residues. V dropped 1 base and J dropped 8 bases, with 17 bases sitting between them. Germline values: CDR1 MNHNS, CDR2 SASEGT. The CDR3 bases are TGTGCCAGCAGTGAAGTTCGGGGCAGGGGAAGAGAAAAACTGTTTTTT. Amino acid sequence: CASSEVRGRGREKLFF.

The chain employs TRBV7-9 and TRBJ2-7; weak D call: TRBD2 (6 bases). The CDR3 spans 14 residues. Per germline, CDR1 SEHNR and CDR2 FQNEAQ (reference sequence). Trimming stripped 9 bases from V and 2 bases from J, with 17 bases between. The CDR3: CASLVGGDPYEQYF. The CDR3 nucleotides read TGTGCCAGTCTAGTGGGGGGAGACCCCTACGAGCAGTACTTC.

The V gene is TRBV13, the J gene TRBJ1-3, with 7 nucleotides matching TRBD1. CDR3 length equals 18 residues. Trimming at V came to 5 bases and at J to 0 bases, leaving 13 bases not matched to a gene. Germline CDR1 reads PRHDT; CDR2 reads FYEKMQ (reference sequence). Written as DNA, the CDR3 is TGTGCCAGCAGCCGCGGACAGGCAATCCCGAGCTCTGGAAACACCATATATTTT. Its translation is CASSRGQAIPSSGNTIYF.

V usage is TRBV28 and J usage is TRBJ2-7; D is uncertain. V was shortened by 3 bases and J by 6 bases, with 6 bases between the two germline ends. The germline V gene has CDR1 MDHEN and CDR2 SYDVKM. CDR3 length: 11 amino acids. CDR3 bases: TGTGCCAGCAGTTTTCTGTCCGAGCAGTACTTC. Amino acid sequence: CASSFLSEQYF.